The 5 T cell receptor beta chains below all came from one sample that was sequenced in a study of blood T cell repertoires in COVID-19. Using immunoSEQ multiplex PCR, the repertoire was profiled, and TCRdb retains in-frame clones only, with some absent. This sample has 90,000 or so clones, with over 75% found just once. The sequenced sample consisted of peripheral blood. The receptor set was obtained from a man aged 60-69 years with acute or convalescent COVID-19.

The J gene is TRBJ2-2, the V gene TRBV11-2; TRBD1 matches 7 bases. The CDR3 extends over 13 amino acids. Germline V CDR1 and CDR2: SGHAT, FQNNGV. Germline trimming cut 6 bases from V and 8 bases from J; bases unmatched to any gene: 6. The CDR3 sequence: CASSLDRLGELFF. CDR3 nucleotide sequence: TGTGCCAGCAGTTTGGACAGGCTAGGGGAGCTGTTTTTT.

The chain carries TRBV11-1 and TRBJ1-3; TRBD1 is a possible D gene (5 bases). V lost 6 bases and J lost 0, with 12 bases in between. This CDR3 is 15 amino acids long. Germline CDR1 SGHAT, CDR2 FQDESV (reference sequence). The CDR3 loop reads CASRDRQSSGNTIYF. The CDR3 DNA is TGTGCCAGCAGGGATCGACAGAGCTCTGGAAACACCATATATTTT.

The rearrangement uses TRBV5-4 and TRBJ2-2; 10 nucleotides align to TRBD2. J lost 1 base, V lost 2 bases, and 8 bases had no gene match. Germline V gene data show CDR1 as SGHNT and CDR2 as YYREEE (reference sequence). This CDR3 comprises 18 residues. The CDR3 nucleotides are TGTGCCAGCAGCTTCGGAGATCTAGCGGGAGTGAACACCGGGGAGCTGTTTTTT. Translated: CASSFGDLAGVNTGELFF.

The chain combines TRBV3-1 (or the pseudogene TRBV3-2) with TRBJ2-7, with 9 bases aligning to TRBD1. CDR3 size: 15 residues. CDR1 LGHDT and CDR2 YNNKEL come from the germline V gene (reference sequence). Unmatched junction bases numbered 3, after V lost 1 base and J lost 2 bases. This CDR3 is CASSQGGTGTYEQYF. CDR3 in DNA: TGTGCCAGCAGCCAAGGAGGGACAGGGACCTACGAGCAGTACTTC.

This clone appeared once. The chain employs TRBV5-1 and TRBJ2-1; D unclear. Trimming stripped 0 bases from V and 3 bases from J, with 7 bases between. This CDR3 region has 14 residues. The germline gives CDR1 SGHRS, CDR2 YFSETQ. The CDR3 sequence: CASSLDGSYNEQFF. The CDR3 region has the DNA TGCGCCAGCAGCTTGGATGGCAGCTACAATGAGCAGTTCTTC.